This TCR beta chain is from a study of early T cells in non-severe SARS-CoV-2 infection. A single record per CDR3 protein comes from TCRdb applying MiXCR to the 5' RACE reads. The table shows more than 80,000 distinct CDR3 sequences, with 16% occurring only once. Deletions cut 1 base from V and 7 bases from J, with 17 bases between. The CDR3 has 17 amino acids. Germline V gives CDR1 LGHNA, CDR2 YNFKEQ. This clonotype was detected only a few times. Source material: whole blood. This chain links TRBV4-2 with TRBJ1-6; no definite D call. The clonotype originates from an adult who was a healthcare worker with PCR-confirmed SARS-CoV-2 infection or an uninfected control (not recorded which). CDR3 protein: CASSQALSNFDNSPLHF. CDR3 DNA sequence: TGTGCCAGCAGCCAAGCTCTAAGCAACTTTGACAATTCACCCCTCCACTTT.